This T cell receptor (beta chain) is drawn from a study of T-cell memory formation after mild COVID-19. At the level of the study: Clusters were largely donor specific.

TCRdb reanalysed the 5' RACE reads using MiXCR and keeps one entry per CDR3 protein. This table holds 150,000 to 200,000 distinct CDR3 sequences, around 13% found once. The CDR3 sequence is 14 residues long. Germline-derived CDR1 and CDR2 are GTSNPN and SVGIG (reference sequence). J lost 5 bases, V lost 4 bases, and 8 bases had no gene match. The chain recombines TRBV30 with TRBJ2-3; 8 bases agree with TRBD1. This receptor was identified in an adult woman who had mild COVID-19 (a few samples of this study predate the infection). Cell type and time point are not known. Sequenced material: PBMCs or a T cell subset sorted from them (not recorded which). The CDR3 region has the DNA TGTGCCTGGACGACAGGGGATGGAATAGATACGCAGTATTTT. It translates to CAWTTGDGIDTQYF.